Listed here are 29 T cell receptor beta chains from one sample, sequenced in a study of T cell responses to AZD1222 COVID-19 vaccine. TCRdb keeps only in-frame clones here, not all; method: immunoSEQ multiplex PCR. The repertoire has roughly 100,000 clones, roughly 89% of them found once; the top ten carry 44%. Sequenced here: peripheral blood, sampled 28 days after the second AZD1222 dose. The receptors were sampled from an adult who received the AZD1222 COVID-19 vaccine.

This chain joins TRBV4-2 and TRBJ2-1; 9 bases align to TRBD2. V trimming: 3 bases; J trimming: 2 bases; junction bases outside the gene matches: 11. Germline values: CDR1 LGHNA, CDR2 YNFKEQ. The CDR3 consists of 18 residues. The CDR3 loop is CASSHRTSGLGTYNEQFF. As DNA, the CDR3 is TGTGCCAGCAGCCACCGAACTAGCGGGTTGGGCACCTACAATGAGCAGTTCTTC.

This clone was detected once. V and J are TRBV27 and TRBJ1-5, with D maybe TRBD1 (5 bases). Germline CDR1 MNHEY, CDR2 SMNVEV (reference sequence). V was cut by 3 bases and J by 2 bases, with 11 bases left in between. The CDR3 has 15 residues. The CDR3 is CASSLDNLGNQPQHF. CDR3 nucleotide sequence: TGTGCCAGCAGTTTGGACAATTTAGGCAATCAGCCCCAGCATTTT.

This clone was seen only once. J is TRBJ1-2 and V is TRBV19; 10 nucleotides match TRBD1. This CDR3 spans 15 amino acids. From germline, CDR1 is LNHDA and CDR2 SQIVND (reference sequence). The V segment lost 4 bases and the J segment 5 bases; nucleotides outside the gene matches: 7. Written as DNA, the CDR3 is TGTGCCAGTAGTACCGGGACAGGGGCACGGTATGGCTACACCTTC. Its protein is CASSTGTGARYGYTF.

The J gene is TRBJ2-7, the V gene TRBV6-2 or TRBV6-3; 10 bases agree with TRBD2. Germline trimming cut 2 bases from V and 9 bases from J; bases unmatched to any gene: 10. Per the germline V gene, CDR1 is MNHEY and CDR2 is SVGEGT. The CDR3 runs 15 residues. The CDR3 DNA sequence: TGTGCCAGCAGTTACGTGTCTAGCGGGAGAGATGGGCAGTACTTC. This codes for CASSYVSSGRDGQYF.

The V and J genes are TRBV2 and TRBJ2-1; D could derive from TRBD1 or TRBD2 (5 bases each). The CDR3 loop spans 14 amino acids. Germline V CDR1 and CDR2: SNHLY, FYNNEI. V lost 4 bases and J 7 bases, leaving 14 bases between the germline ends. Written as DNA, the CDR3 is TGTGCCAGCAGTGGTGGGACCAGCTGGAATGAGCAGTTCTTC. Amino acid sequence: CASSGGTSWNEQFF.

This rearrangement joins TRBV7-9 to TRBJ2-1; no firm D call. The V end was cut by 1 base, the J end by 9 bases, with 10 bases between. Germline CDR1 and CDR2: SEHNR and FQNEAQ (reference sequence). The length of the CDR3 is 13 residues. The CDR3 region is CASSLDPAGEQFF. The CDR3 region has the DNA TGTGCCAGCAGCTTAGATCCCGCAGGTGAGCAGTTCTTC.

The chain recombines TRBV11-2 with TRBJ2-5; TRBD2 is a possible D gene (7 bases). Germline V gives CDR1 SGHAT, CDR2 FQNNGV. The CDR3 spans 14 residues. Trimming took 7 bases from V and 5 from J, leaving 17 bases between them. This CDR3 is CASTEGGGQETQYF. CDR3 DNA sequence: TGTGCCAGCACGGAGGGGGGAGGGCAGGAGACCCAGTACTTC.

This chain links TRBV28 with TRBJ2-5; 7 bases match TRBD1. Germline trimming cut 3 bases from V and 5 bases from J; bases unmatched to any gene: 9. The germline CDR1 and CDR2 sequences are MDHEN and SYDVKM. CDR3 length: 15 amino acids. This chain's CDR3 is CASSLTGTVGETQYF. The CDR3 coding sequence is TGTGCCAGCAGTTTGACCGGGACAGTGGGGGAGACCCAGTACTTC.

The gene calls are TRBV10-3 and TRBJ1-5; 7 bases agree with TRBD1. This CDR3 is built from 13 residues. The J segment lost 5 bases and the V segment lost 6 bases, leaving 4 bases of the junction unmatched. Germline CDR1 reads ENHRY; CDR2 reads SYGVKD. In DNA, the CDR3 is TGTGCCATCAGAGACAGGGAGTATCAGCCCCAGCATTTT. It is translated as CAIRDREYQPQHF.

The chain uses TRBV28 and TRBJ2-3; maybe TRBD2 (6 bases). CDR3 length: 15 amino acids. Germline CDR1 reads MDHEN; CDR2 reads SYDVKM. Between the trimmed V and J ends, which lost 6 bases and 3 bases, there was a span of 16 bases. Written as DNA, the CDR3 is TGTGCCAGCAGATACTACAGGAGCGGGACAGATACGCAGTATTTT. Translated, it gives CASRYYRSGTDTQYF.

V is TRBV6-4 and J is TRBJ2-2; TRBD1 agrees at 10 bases. V shed 6 bases and J 1 base; nucleotides not matched to a gene: 5. CDR1 MRHNA and CDR2 SNTAGT come from the germline V gene. The CDR3 has 16 amino acids. CDR3 coding DNA: TGTGCCAGCAGACCCCGGACAGGGGGGAACACCGGGGAGCTGTTTTTT. Translated, it gives CASRPRTGGNTGELFF.

The rearrangement uses TRBV5-1 and TRBJ1-1; possibly TRBD1 for D (5 bases). The germline CDR1 and CDR2 sequences are SGHRS and YFSETQ. Trimming removed 4 bases at V and 0 bases at J, with 13 bases between. The CDR3 consists of 15 residues. This chain's CDR3 is CASSTGGVMNTEAFF. CDR3 DNA sequence: TGCGCCAGCAGCACGGGGGGAGTCATGAACACTGAAGCTTTCTTT.

The gene calls are TRBV5-1 and TRBJ2-2; 8 nucleotides agree with TRBD1. Unmatched junction bases numbered 6, after V lost 4 bases and J lost 1 base. The CDR3 loop spans 16 amino acids. Germline assignment: CDR1 SGHRS and CDR2 YFSETQ. The CDR3 is CASSPWDRQNTGELFF. The CDR3 DNA is TGCGCCAGCAGCCCATGGGACAGGCAGAACACCGGGGAGCTGTTTTTT.

The CDR3 DNA is TGTGCCAGCAGTTCTCCTAGCGGGAGCAATGAGCAGTTCTTC. Protein sequence: CASSSPSGSNEQFF. This sequence joins TRBV6-5 and TRBJ2-1, with 10 bases aligning to TRBD2. The J segment lost 6 bases and the V segment lost 4 bases, leaving 3 bases of the junction unmatched. Per the germline V gene, CDR1 is MNHEY and CDR2 is SVGAGI. The CDR3 spans 14 residues.

The rearrangement uses TRBV28 and TRBJ1-5; no clear D gene. V gave up 4 bases and J gave up 5 bases, with 9 bases separating them. CDR1 and CDR2 (germline): MDHEN, SYDVKM. The CDR3 is 13 amino acids. The CDR3 sequence: CASSSMRYQPQHF. The CDR3 region has the DNA TGTGCCAGCAGTTCGATGCGTTATCAGCCCCAGCATTTT. Combining the CDR3 with reference TRBV28 and TRBJ1-5 gives the whole variable domain DVKVTQSSRYLVKRTGEKVFLECVQDMDHENMFWYRQDPGLGLRLIYFSYDVKMKEKGDIPEGYSVSREKKERFSLILESASTNQTSMYLCASSSMRYQPQHFGDGTRLSIL.

The chain is built from TRBV19 and TRBJ1-2, with D possibly being TRBD1 (5 bases). Germline lookup yields CDR1 LNHDA and CDR2 SQIVND (reference sequence). Trimming removed 1 base from V and 2 bases from J, with 11 bases in between. This CDR3 spans 15 amino acids. DNA of the CDR3: TGTGCCAGTAGTATAGCCCAGGGCAGGAACTATGGCTACACCTTC. Its protein product is CASSIAQGRNYGYTF.

The V call is TRBV7-9, the J call TRBJ2-5; D not resolved. The germline V and J ends were trimmed by 3 bases and 5 bases, with 13 bases remaining between them. Germline V gene lookup returns CDR1 SEHNR and CDR2 FQNEAQ (reference sequence). The CDR3 has 14 residues. In DNA, the CDR3 is TGTGCCAGCAGCTTGGCAGTAGGGATGGAGACCCAGTACTTC. Protein: CASSLAVGMETQYF.

The V call is TRBV6-5, the J call TRBJ2-1, with 7 bases fitting TRBD2. Germline CDR1 and CDR2: MNHEY and SVGAGI. The CDR3 totals 15 residues. After removal of 5 bases from V and 4 bases from J, the junction contained 8 bases not matched to a gene. CDR3 in DNA: TGTGCCAGCAGTCCAAGGGCAGCGGGGTACAATGAGCAGTTCTTC. It yields the protein CASSPRAAGYNEQFF.

The chain recombines TRBV28 with TRBJ1-1, with 10 bases lining up with TRBD1. CDR1 is MDHEN and CDR2 is SYDVKM in the germline V gene. The trim removed 5 bases at V and 4 bases at J, leaving 10 bases unmatched. This CDR3 has 16 residues. The CDR3 loop reads CASSPPPGQGSTEAFF. The CDR3, as DNA: TGTGCCAGCAGTCCCCCTCCGGGACAGGGGAGCACTGAAGCTTTCTTT.

This chain links TRBV13 with TRBJ2-4, with D possibly matching TRBD1 (6 bases). V dropped 3 bases and J dropped 6 bases, with 12 bases sitting between them. The CDR3 sequence is 14 residues long. CDR1 is PRHDT and CDR2 is FYEKMQ in the germline V gene (reference sequence). CDR3 sequence (DNA): TGTGCCAGCAGCTTCGTCGGACAGAGAAACATTCAGTACTTC. Amino acids: CASSFVGQRNIQYF.

The J gene is TRBJ1-4, the V gene TRBV7-2, with D possibly matching TRBD1 (5 bases). The CDR3 has 15 residues. Germline values: CDR1 SGHTA, CDR2 FQGNSA. V gave up 1 base and J gave up 10 bases, with 16 bases separating them. The CDR3 here is CASSLEAAMRGKLFF. The CDR3 DNA sequence: TGTGCCAGCAGCTTAGAGGCAGCGATGAGGGGAAAACTGTTTTTT.

The chain employs TRBV3-1 (or the pseudogene TRBV3-2) and TRBJ1-1; 7 bases fit TRBD1. This CDR3 has 13 residues. V gave up 4 bases and J gave up 7 bases; unmatched junction bases: 6. CDR1 is LGHDT, CDR2 YNNKEL, per germline (reference sequence). CDR3 sequence: CASSRTQGYEAFF. The CDR3 DNA follows: TGTGCCAGCAGCCGCACACAGGGGTATGAAGCTTTCTTT.

DNA for the CDR3: TGCGCCAGCAGCCAAGATAATTGGGTGGGGGATACGCAGTATTTT. It codes for CASSQDNWVGDTQYF. The chain couples TRBV4-3 to TRBJ2-3; D gene ambiguous. Trimming pared 0 bases from V and 6 bases from J, leaving 13 bases between. The length of the CDR3 is 15 residues. Looked up from germline, CDR1 is LGHNA and CDR2 is YSLEER.

The chain uses TRBV6-5 and TRBJ2-1, with 11 bases aligning to TRBD2. The junction had 7 bases not matched to a gene; V was cut back by 7 bases and J by 8 bases. Germline V lookup: CDR1 MNHEY, CDR2 SVGAGI. There are 14 residues in the CDR3. CDR3 region: CASILAGAIYEQFF. The CDR3 DNA reads TGTGCCAGCATACTAGCGGGAGCTATCTATGAGCAGTTCTTC.

This chain connects TRBV19 to TRBJ2-7; 10 positions agree with TRBD2. V trimming: 5 bases; J trimming: 5 bases; junction bases outside the gene matches: 9. Germline V gene lookup returns CDR1 LNHDA and CDR2 SQIVND (reference sequence). The CDR3 has 15 amino acids. As DNA, the CDR3 is TGTGCCAGTAGTGCCTTGGGGACTAGCGTCCACGAGCAGTACTTC. Translating gives CASSALGTSVHEQYF. Filled out from reference TRBV19 and TRBJ2-7, the complete variable domain reads DGGITQSPKYLFRKEGQNVTLSCEQNLNHDAMYWYRQDPGQGLRLIYYSQIVNDFQKGDIAEGYSVSREKKESFPLTVTSAQKNPTAFYLCASSALGTSVHEQYFGPGTRLTVT.

The table lists this clone with a few counts. The chain couples TRBV9 to TRBJ1-2; the D gene is possibly TRBD1 (5 bases). The CDR3 consists of 12 residues. Trimming took off 6 bases at V and 8 bases at J, with 14 bases between the two ends. CDR1 is SGDLS, CDR2 YYNGEE, per germline. The CDR3 here is CASIREGAGYTF. The CDR3 bases are TGTGCCAGCATTAGAGAAGGGGCCGGCTACACCTTC.

The chain employs TRBV2 and TRBJ2-7, with 10 bases identical to TRBD2. Germline assignment: CDR1 SNHLY and CDR2 FYNNEI. The ends lost 7 bases at V and 5 bases at J; junction bases unmatched: 11. The CDR3 runs to 15 residues. CDR3 DNA: TGTGCCAGCACGAGCGGGAGGGCCTATCGCAACGAGCAGTACTTC. Translation gives CASTSGRAYRNEQYF.

The V gene is TRBV6-5, the J gene TRBJ2-7; D is tentatively TRBD1 or TRBD2 (5 bases each). The CDR3 has 13 residues. V was trimmed by 6 bases and J by 2 bases, leaving 11 bases between them. CDR1 MNHEY and CDR2 SVGAGI come from the germline V gene. The CDR3, as DNA: TGTGCCAGCAGAACCGGGACCCCCTACGAGCAGTACTTC. Protein sequence: CASRTGTPYEQYF.

In this sample, this clone turned up a few times. The chain combines TRBV11-2 with TRBJ2-7, with D perhaps TRBD2 (5 bases). From germline, CDR1 is SGHAT and CDR2 FQNNGV. Trimming took off 6 bases at V and 3 bases at J, with 9 bases between the two ends. The length of the CDR3 is 12 residues. CDR3 amino acids: CASSRENYEQYF. The CDR3 DNA reads as TGTGCCAGCAGTCGGGAAAACTACGAGCAGTACTTC. Full variable domain (rest looked up from reference TRBV11-2 and TRBJ2-7): EAGVAQSPRYKIIEKRQSVAFWCNPISGHATLYWYQQILGQGPKLLIQFQNNGVVDDSQLPKDRFSAERLKGVDSTLKIQPAKLEDSAVYLCASSRENYEQYFGPGTRLTVT.